These 5 T cell receptor beta chains share one sample of origin, sequenced in a study of OX40 agonist ivuxolimab in advanced cancers. Only in-frame clones appear in the TCRdb table, and some are missing; sequencing was by immunoSEQ multiplex PCR. In the table there are tens of thousands of clones, around 86% of which are singletons. The material sequenced was CD4+ or CD8+ T cells sorted from blood, taken in a trial of the OX40 agonist ivuxolimab. The receptors shown here come from an adult with an advanced solid tumor such as melanoma, head and neck, liver or kidney cancer.

This sequence joins TRBV28 and TRBJ2-3; TRBD2 aligns across 7 bases. This CDR3 has 14 residues. Germline V CDR1 and CDR2: MDHEN, SYDVKM. The J segment lost 5 bases and the V segment lost 6 bases, leaving 8 bases of the junction unmatched. The chain's CDR3 is CASSRTGGGDTQYF. As DNA, the CDR3 is TGTGCCAGCAGCCGGACGGGGGGAGGAGATACGCAGTATTTT. The full variable domain, rest sourced from reference TRBV28 and TRBJ2-3, is DVKVTQSSRYLVKRTGEKVFLECVQDMDHENMFWYRQDPGLGLRLIYFSYDVKMKEKGDIPEGYSVSREKKERFSLILESASTNQTSMYLCASSRTGGGDTQYFGPGTRLTVL.

V is TRBV28 and J is TRBJ1-1; 7 nucleotides line up with TRBD1. Losses at the gene ends were 6 bases for V and 3 bases for J; bases not matched to a gene: 10. Germline V lookup: CDR1 MDHEN, CDR2 SYDVKM. The CDR3 totals 15 residues. The CDR3: CASRGGATGDTEAFF. CDR3 nucleotides: TGTGCCAGCAGGGGGGGGGCAACAGGGGACACTGAAGCTTTCTTT.

CDR3: CASSLRTGNTEAFF. The DNA for the CDR3 is TGTGCCAGTAGTCTCCGGACAGGAAACACTGAAGCTTTCTTT. This chain uses TRBV19 with TRBJ1-1; 7 positions agree with TRBD1. CDR3 length: 14 amino acids. CDR1 and CDR2 from the germline V gene are LNHDA and SQIVND (reference sequence). Trimming at V came to 5 bases and at J to 2 bases, leaving 5 bases not matched to a gene.

The chain couples TRBV2 to TRBJ2-3, with 10 bases identical to TRBD1. The CDR3 loop spans 15 amino acids. Unmatched junction bases numbered 6, after V lost 8 bases and J lost 1 base. The germline V gene encodes CDR1 SNHLY and CDR2 FYNNEI. CDR3 region: CASGAGTGGTDTQYF. The CDR3 DNA reads as TGTGCCAGCGGAGCCGGGACAGGGGGCACAGATACGCAGTATTTT.

The chain links TRBV6-1 to TRBJ2-1; possible D gene TRBD1, 6 bases. The CDR3 consists of 14 residues. V was shortened by 5 bases and J by 4 bases, with 12 bases between the two germline ends. Per germline, CDR1 MNHNS and CDR2 SASEGT. For the CDR3, the DNA is TGTGCCAGCAGTCCCCGGGACATATACAATGAGCAGTTCTTC. Translating it yields CASSPRDIYNEQFF.